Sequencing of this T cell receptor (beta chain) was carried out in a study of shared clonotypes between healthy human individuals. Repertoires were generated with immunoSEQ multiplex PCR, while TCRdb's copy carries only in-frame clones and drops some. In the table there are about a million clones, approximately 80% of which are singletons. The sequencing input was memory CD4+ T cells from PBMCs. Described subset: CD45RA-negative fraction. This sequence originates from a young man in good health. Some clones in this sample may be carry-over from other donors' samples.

The CDR3 loop is CASSLEVTGGVEQYF. CDR3 bases: TGCGCCAGCAGCTTGGAGGTTACAGGGGGGGTCGAGCAGTACTTC. This chain connects TRBV5-1 to TRBJ2-7, with D possibly being TRBD1 (8 bases). V was trimmed by 0 bases and J by 6 bases, leaving 16 bases between them. This CDR3 is 15 amino acids long. Germline CDR1 reads SGHRS; CDR2 reads YFSETQ.